One sample yielded the 29 T cell receptor beta chains listed below, sequenced in a study of blood T cell repertoires in COVID-19. TCRdb's table, derived via immunoSEQ multiplex PCR, lists solely in-frame clones and lacks some. This repertoire shows 400,000 to 450,000 clones, roughly 90% found once; its top ten account for 0.7% to 1%. Sequencing was done on a sample of peripheral blood. The receptors originated from a man between 18 and 29 years old with COVID-19, enrolled during active disease.

The chain employs TRBV5-1 and TRBJ2-1; D is undetermined. The ends were cut back, 2 bases at V and 8 bases at J, with 11 bases in the middle. From germline, CDR1 is SGHRS and CDR2 YFSETQ. CDR3 length equals 13 residues. The DNA for the CDR3 is TGCGCCAGCAGCTTACAGTCATCGGATGAGCAGTTCTTC. Protein: CASSLQSSDEQFF.

The chain carries TRBV5-4 and TRBJ2-7; 7 nucleotides agree with TRBD1. V lost 4 bases to trimming and J lost 3 bases; unmatched junction nucleotides: 1. Germline V lookup: CDR1 SGHNT, CDR2 YYREEE (reference sequence). The CDR3 runs 12 residues. The CDR3 reads CASSRDSYEQYF. DNA for the CDR3: TGTGCCAGCAGCCGGGACAGCTACGAGCAGTACTTC.

The chain carries TRBV11-2 and TRBJ2-7; 10 bases align to TRBD1. Germline lookup yields CDR1 SGHAT and CDR2 FQNNGV. With V trimmed by 4 bases and J by 0 bases, 6 bases remained unmatched. This CDR3 is built from 16 residues. CDR3 region: CASSWTGGSSSYEQYF. In DNA form, the CDR3 reads TGTGCCAGCAGCTGGACAGGGGGATCGAGCTCCTACGAGCAGTACTTC.

This chain links TRBV15 with TRBJ2-1; no clear D gene. The CDR3 spans 14 residues. Germline-derived CDR1 and CDR2 are LNHNV and YYDKDF (reference sequence). Trimming removed 6 bases from V and 10 bases from J, with 19 bases in between. The DNA for the CDR3 is TGTGCCACCAGTCCACCTTCCGGCGGTAGAGAGCAGTTCTTC. This encodes CATSPPSGGREQFF.

The chain recombines TRBV19 with TRBJ2-2; possible D gene TRBD1, 6 bases. The V gene's germline CDR1 is LNHDA and CDR2 SQIVND (reference sequence). This CDR3 region has 13 residues. V was cut by 6 bases and J by 6 bases, with 11 bases left in between. The CDR3: CASSHPGAGELFF. For the CDR3, the DNA is TGTGCCAGTAGCCACCCAGGGGCCGGGGAGCTGTTTTTT.

About this clone: Within the sample, other DNA sequences also encode this same CDR3. The chain couples TRBV6-5 to TRBJ1-1, with 7 positions matching TRBD1. J gave up 2 bases and V 6 bases, and 6 bases lay outside the gene matches. The CDR3 has 14 residues. In germline, CDR1 is MNHEY, CDR2 SVGAGI. Here the CDR3 reads CASSPGTVNTEAFF. The CDR3 bases are TGTGCCAGCAGCCCCGGGACAGTAAACACTGAAGCTTTCTTT.

The chain employs TRBV7-2 and TRBJ2-1, with D maybe TRBD2 (5 bases). The germline V gene encodes CDR1 SGHTA and CDR2 FQGNSA. V gave up 4 bases and J gave up 7 bases, with 8 bases separating them. CDR3 length: 12 amino acids. The CDR3 DNA sequence: TGTGCCAGCAGCTCGGGAAGAAATGAGCAGTTCTTC. It translates to CASSSGRNEQFF.

This chain uses TRBV5-4 with TRBJ2-4; D might be TRBD1 (5 bases). The length of the CDR3 is 16 residues. V dropped 4 bases and J dropped 7 bases, with 21 bases sitting between them. Germline V gene sequence: CDR1 SGHNT, CDR2 YYREEE (reference sequence). The CDR3 here is CASSILGSAQGNIQYF. The CDR3 region has the DNA TGTGCCAGCAGCATCCTGGGTTCAGCTCAGGGTAACATTCAGTACTTC.

The chain couples TRBV2 to TRBJ1-3; TRBD1 aligns across 7 bases. Looked up from germline, CDR1 is SNHLY and CDR2 is FYNNEI. CDR3 length: 16 amino acids. V trimming: 2 bases; J trimming: 5 bases; junction bases outside the gene matches: 9. The CDR3 nucleotides are TGTGCCAGCAGTGAACTCAGACAGGGAGTCAGAAACACCATATATTTT. Its protein is CASSELRQGVRNTIYF.

J is TRBJ1-2 and V is TRBV6-5; maybe TRBD1 (5 bases). Germline V gives CDR1 MNHEY, CDR2 SVGAGI. The V gene lost 6 bases and the J gene lost 2 bases, with 13 bases spanning the gap. The CDR3 spans 14 residues. The CDR3 sequence: CASRDIQANYGYTF. The CDR3 nucleotides are TGTGCCAGCAGGGACATTCAGGCAAACTATGGCTACACCTTC.

The V gene is TRBV27, the J gene TRBJ2-7, with 8 positions matching TRBD1. V dropped 3 bases and J dropped 5; count of bases not matched to a gene: 6. This CDR3 has 14 residues. Germline-derived CDR1 and CDR2 are MNHEY and SMNVEV (reference sequence). The CDR3 is CASSLVQGANEQYF. CDR3 in DNA: TGTGCCAGCAGTTTGGTGCAGGGGGCCAACGAGCAGTACTTC.

The rearrangement uses TRBV25-1 and TRBJ1-5; D not certain. This CDR3 contains 14 residues. The V end lost 1 base, the J end lost 5 bases, and 9 bases lay between the germline ends. The germline CDR1 and CDR2 sequences are MGHDK and SYGVNS. CDR3 amino acids: CASSEFGGHQPQHF. DNA of the CDR3: TGTGCCAGCAGTGAATTCGGAGGACATCAGCCCCAGCATTTT. The variable domain in full, with the rest retrieved from reference TRBV25-1 and TRBJ1-5, is EADIYQTPRYLVIGTGKKITLECSQTMGHDKMYWYQQDPGMELHLIHYSYGVNSTEKGDLSSESTVSRIRTEHFPLTLESARPSHTSQYLCASSEFGGHQPQHFGDGTRLSIL.

This chain uses TRBV19 with TRBJ2-3; no firm D call. From germline, CDR1 is LNHDA and CDR2 SQIVND (reference sequence). V was shortened by 3 bases and J by 4 bases, with 11 bases between the two germline ends. The CDR3 has 14 residues. The CDR3 spells CASSIRVVPDTQYF. The CDR3 nucleotides are TGTGCCAGTAGTATCCGGGTTGTCCCAGATACGCAGTATTTT.

The V gene is TRBV28, the J gene TRBJ2-7; 7 nucleotides align to TRBD1. Per germline, CDR1 MDHEN and CDR2 SYDVKM. The V and J ends lost 6 bases and 2 bases, in that order; junction bases with no gene match: 7. This CDR3 region has 14 residues. CDR3 nucleotide sequence: TGTGCCAGCAGATCCTCGGGGACAGCCTACGAGCAGTACTTC. This gives the protein CASRSSGTAYEQYF. Full variable domain (outside the CDR3, taken from reference TRBV28 and TRBJ2-7): DVKVTQSSRYLVKRTGEKVFLECVQDMDHENMFWYRQDPGLGLRLIYFSYDVKMKEKGDIPEGYSVSREKKERFSLILESASTNQTSMYLCASRSSGTAYEQYFGPGTRLTVT.

The chain carries TRBV18 and TRBJ2-5; 11 bases match TRBD1. CDR1 is KGHSH and CDR2 is LQKENI in the germline V gene. Trimming removed 4 bases from V and 4 bases from J; junction bases left unmatched: 5. This CDR3 has 15 residues. The CDR3, as DNA: TGTGCCAGCTCACAGGACAGGGGGCGCTTAGAGACCCAGTACTTC. Its translation: CASSQDRGRLETQYF.

CDR3 protein: CASLNRDRESFSYEQYF. In DNA, the CDR3 is TGTGCCAGCCTAAACCGGGACAGGGAAAGTTTTTCCTACGAGCAGTACTTC. The V gene is TRBV21-1, the J gene TRBJ2-7; TRBD1, the table's D call, lacks a check against the DNA. TRBV21-1 is a pseudogene. The CDR3 consists of 17 residues.

This clone was picked up one time. This chain joins TRBV6-5 and TRBJ2-2; the match to TRBD2 covers 12 bases. The trim removed 7 bases at V and 6 bases at J, leaving 6 bases unmatched. The CDR3 sequence is 15 residues long. Per germline, CDR1 MNHEY and CDR2 SVGAGI. In nucleotides, the CDR3 is TGTGCCAGCACCCAACTAGCGGGGGGCGCCGGGGAGCTGTTTTTT. Its translation: CASTQLAGGAGELFF.

V is TRBV24-1 and J is TRBJ2-2; D uncertain. With 4 bases removed from V and 6 bases from J, the gap between germline ends came to 11 bases. This CDR3 spans 14 amino acids. The V gene's germline CDR1 is KGHDR and CDR2 SFDVKD. DNA for the CDR3: TGTGCCACCAGTGACCACGAAGCCCCCGGGGAGCTGTTTTTT. It translates to CATSDHEAPGELFF.

This chain joins TRBV19 and TRBJ1-1; TRBD1 matches at 7 bases. The CDR3 contains 14 residues. Germline V gives CDR1 LNHDA, CDR2 SQIVND (reference sequence). The V gene end was trimmed by 1 base and the J gene end by 5 bases; junction bases not matched to a gene: 4. The CDR3 spells CASSIGSRGTEAFF. DNA of the CDR3: TGTGCCAGTAGTATAGGTAGCAGGGGGACTGAAGCTTTCTTT.

Note on this clone: This sample also contains other DNA sequences that code for the same CDR3. This chain links TRBV27 with TRBJ2-6; 7 bases map to TRBD1. CDR3 length: 15 amino acids. CDR1 is MNHEY and CDR2 is SMNVEV in the germline V gene (reference sequence). V was pared by 4 bases and J by 2 bases, with 2 bases of the junction left unmatched. CDR3 DNA: TGTGCCAGCAGTTCGACAGGGACTGGGGCCAACGTCCTGACTTTC. Encoded protein: CASSSTGTGANVLTF.

The J gene is TRBJ2-5, the V gene TRBV2; tentatively, D is TRBD2 (6 bases). There are 16 residues in the CDR3. The germline gives CDR1 SNHLY, CDR2 FYNNEI. V was shortened by 2 bases and J by 5 bases, with 18 bases between the two germline ends. The DNA of the CDR3 is TGTGCCAGCAGTGAATATGGCGGGAACCTCCGGGAGACCCAGTACTTC. Its protein is CASSEYGGNLRETQYF.

This clone was observed a few times. The genes are TRBV5-4 and TRBJ2-7, with TRBD1 matching 10 bases. The CDR3 extends over 14 amino acids. The V and J ends lost 9 bases and 4 bases, in that order; junction bases with no gene match: 10. Germline V gene sequence: CDR1 SGHNT, CDR2 YYREEE (reference sequence). The CDR3 nucleotides are TGTGCCACAAGTGACAGGGGGCATTTGTACGAGCAGTACTTC. Translating gives CATSDRGHLYEQYF.

V is TRBV28 and J is TRBJ1-2; TRBD1 is a possible D gene (5 bases). This CDR3 comprises 13 residues. V was cut by 1 base and J by 4 bases, with 7 bases left in between. Germline CDR1 reads MDHEN; CDR2 reads SYDVKM. The CDR3 DNA is TGTGCCAGCAGTTTATTGGACACCTATGGCTACACCTTC. Its protein product is CASSLLDTYGYTF.

This chain links TRBV3-1 (or the pseudogene TRBV3-2) with TRBJ2-7; the D gene is possibly TRBD2 (6 bases). Trimming took 0 bases from V and 2 from J, leaving 14 bases between them. This CDR3 comprises 16 residues. The germline V gene has CDR1 LGHDT and CDR2 YNNKEL (reference sequence). The CDR3 sequence: CASSQDRASVAYEQYF. In DNA form, the CDR3 reads TGTGCCAGCAGCCAAGATAGGGCTAGCGTCGCCTACGAGCAGTACTTC.

This sequence joins TRBV7-3 and TRBJ2-7; TRBD1 matches 8 bases. Germline V gene data show CDR1 as SGHTA and CDR2 as FQGTGA. The CDR3 is 13 amino acids. V lost 8 bases, J lost 3 bases, and 6 bases stayed unmatched. In DNA, the CDR3 is TGTGCCAGCGCAGGGGGCGTCGGCTACGAGCAGTACTTC. It codes for CASAGGVGYEQYF. The whole variable domain, remainder taken from reference TRBV7-3 and TRBJ2-7, is GAGVSQTPSNKVTEKGKYVELRCDPISGHTALYWYRQSLGQGPEFLIYFQGTGAADDSGLPNDRFFAVRPEGSVSTLKIQRTERGDSAVYLCASAGGVGYEQYFGPGTRLTVT.

This rearrangement joins TRBV7-9 to TRBJ1-5; D not resolved. V was trimmed by 5 bases and J by 5 bases, leaving 13 bases between them. The germline CDR1 and CDR2 sequences are SEHNR and FQNEAQ (reference sequence). The CDR3 is 14 amino acids. Written as DNA, the CDR3 is TGTGCCAGCAGCCATTTGGGCGGGGATCAGCCCCAGCATTTT. As protein: CASSHLGGDQPQHF.

This clone has more than one count but fewer than ten. The genes are TRBV5-1 and TRBJ2-1; 10 nucleotides align to TRBD2. The CDR3 spans 17 residues. CDR1 is SGHRS and CDR2 is YFSETQ in the germline V gene. The V gene end was trimmed by 4 bases and the J gene end by 2 bases; junction bases not matched to a gene: 9. The CDR3 sequence is CASSNSGRALTYNEQFF. The CDR3 DNA reads as TGCGCCAGCAGCAACAGCGGGAGGGCCCTCACCTACAATGAGCAGTTCTTC.

This sequence joins TRBV10-3 and TRBJ2-5, with D maybe TRBD1 (5 bases). Germline V gene sequence: CDR1 ENHRY, CDR2 SYGVKD. This CDR3 is 14 amino acids long. Trimming shortened V by 2 bases and J by 2 bases, and 9 bases separated the two germline ends. In nucleotides, the CDR3 is TGTGCCATCAGTGAGGTGGGGCAGCAAGAGACCCAGTACTTC. Protein sequence: CAISEVGQQETQYF.

The V and J genes are TRBV2 and TRBJ2-2; 9 nucleotides agree with TRBD1. Germline V gene data show CDR1 as SNHLY and CDR2 as FYNNEI. With V trimmed by 6 bases and J by 6 bases, 5 bases remained unmatched. The length of the CDR3 is 14 residues. CDR3 nucleotides: TGTGCCAGCAGGGGGACAGGGCGAGCCGGGGAGCTGTTTTTT. Its protein product is CASRGTGRAGELFF.